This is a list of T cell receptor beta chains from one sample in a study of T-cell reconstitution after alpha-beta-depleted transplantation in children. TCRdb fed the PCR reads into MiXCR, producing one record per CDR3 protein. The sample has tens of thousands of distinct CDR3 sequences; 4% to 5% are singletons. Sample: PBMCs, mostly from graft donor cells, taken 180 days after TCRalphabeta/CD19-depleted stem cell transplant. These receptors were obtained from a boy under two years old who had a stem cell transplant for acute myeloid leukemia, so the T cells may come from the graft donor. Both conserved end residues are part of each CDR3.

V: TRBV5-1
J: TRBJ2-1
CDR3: CASSLARGSEQFF

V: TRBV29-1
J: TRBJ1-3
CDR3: CSVELRGGNTIYF

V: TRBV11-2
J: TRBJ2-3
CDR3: CASSLVGEGTDTQYF

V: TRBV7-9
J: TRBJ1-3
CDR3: CASSLGINSGNTIYF

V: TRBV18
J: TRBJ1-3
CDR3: CASSPYTGPGNTIYF

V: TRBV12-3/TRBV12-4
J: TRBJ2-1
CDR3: CASSPQSPGQGLMNEQFF

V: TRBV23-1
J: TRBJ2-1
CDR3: CASSQRQGGNRERVYNEQFF

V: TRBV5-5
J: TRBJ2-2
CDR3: CASSLGIRGPNTGELFF

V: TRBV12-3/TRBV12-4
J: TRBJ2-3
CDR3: CASSFGGAGTDTQYF

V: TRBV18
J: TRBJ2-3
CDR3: CASSPPTSRSTDTQYF

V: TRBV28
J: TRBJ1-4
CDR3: CASSRDRGRPVRNEKLFF

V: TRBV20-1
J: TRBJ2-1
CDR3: CSARDRGGYNEQFF

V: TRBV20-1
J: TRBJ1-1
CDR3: CSAQPHRGLRLVAFF

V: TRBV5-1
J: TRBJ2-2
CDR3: CASSPRMGGNTGELFF

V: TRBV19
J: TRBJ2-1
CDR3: CASSIGGAGNEQFF

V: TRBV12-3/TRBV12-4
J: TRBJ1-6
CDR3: CASSRGGAESPLHF

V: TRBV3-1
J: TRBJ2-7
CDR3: CASSQASGVEQYF

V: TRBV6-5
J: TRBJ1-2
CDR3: CASSRDNGPYGYTF

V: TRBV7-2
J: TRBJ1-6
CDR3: CASSPRNTGYSPLHF

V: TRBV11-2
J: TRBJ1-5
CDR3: CASSSDGPQHF

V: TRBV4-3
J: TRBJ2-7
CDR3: CASSLEADSFYEQYF

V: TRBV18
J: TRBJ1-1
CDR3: CASSPVRRGDGLMNTEAFF

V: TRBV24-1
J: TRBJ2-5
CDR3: CATSGHNQETQYF

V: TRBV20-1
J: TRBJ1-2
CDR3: CSAKPPQGGGYTF

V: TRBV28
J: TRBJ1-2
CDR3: CASRRYTF

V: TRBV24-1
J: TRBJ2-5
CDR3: CATSDSGLAGGDQETQYF

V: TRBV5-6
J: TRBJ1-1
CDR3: CASSRIQGPTEAFF

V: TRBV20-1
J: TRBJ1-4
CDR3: CSASGATNEKLFF

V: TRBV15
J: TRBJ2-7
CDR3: CATSRDIRAHEQYF

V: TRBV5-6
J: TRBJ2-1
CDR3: CASSLAGQGLHNEQFF

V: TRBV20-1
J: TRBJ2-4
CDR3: CSAKGAEGAKNIQYF

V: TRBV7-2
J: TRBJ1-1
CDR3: CASSWDGRNTEAFF

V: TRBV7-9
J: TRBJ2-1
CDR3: CASSPSNEQFF

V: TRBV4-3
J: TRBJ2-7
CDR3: CASSPYLGRDGPYEQYF

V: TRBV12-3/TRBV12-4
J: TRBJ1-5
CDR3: CASTHSGQPQHF

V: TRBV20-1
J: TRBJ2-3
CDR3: CSATRTRGDDTQYF

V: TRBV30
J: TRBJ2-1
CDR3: CAWSPRGDLYNEQFF

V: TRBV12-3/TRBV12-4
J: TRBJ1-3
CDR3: CASSFRTGLGNTIYF

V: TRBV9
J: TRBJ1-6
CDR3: CASSVAGGRNSPLHF

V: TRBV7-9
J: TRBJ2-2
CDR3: CASSSGTINTGELFF

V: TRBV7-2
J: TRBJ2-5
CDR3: CASSSPLQGLGETQYF